This T cell receptor (beta chain) was documented in a study of blood T cell repertoires in COVID-19. The wider study: COVID-19 samples from acute and convalescent phases originated in the United States, Italy and Spain. T cells, B-cell-depleted T cells, or PBMCs supplied cDNA or gDNA.

V lost 3 bases, J lost 0 bases, and 15 bases lay in between. In germline, CDR1 is LNHDA, CDR2 SQIVND (reference sequence). The CDR3 totals 17 residues. This clone was observed a few times. Seattle's enrolled individuals joined amid active infection and were then monitored longitudinally. Libraries were prepared by immunoSEQ multiplex PCR; TCRdb keeps only in-frame clonotypes and omits some of them. The sample consists of 400,000 to 450,000 clones, approximately 88% of them appearing once. The source is a woman between 45 and 65 years old with COVID-19, enrolled during active disease. The chain recombines TRBV19 with TRBJ1-5, with a possible D match to TRBD1 (6 bases). Sequencing was performed on peripheral blood. The CDR3 nucleotides read TGTGCCAGTAGTATCGCACAGGGTTGGGATAGCAATCAGCCCCAGCATTTT. Its translation is CASSIAQGWDSNQPQHF.